The next 24 T cell receptor beta chains were all read from a single sample in a study of T cell responses to AZD1222 COVID-19 vaccine. Profiled with immunoSEQ multiplex PCR; TCRdb holds only in-frame clones, not every one. The top ten hold roughly 1% of the sample, which has 200,000 or so clones, approximately 93% seen once. This sample comprised peripheral blood, obtained 28 days after the second AZD1222 dose. The receptors stem from an adult who received the AZD1222 COVID-19 vaccine.

The chain joins TRBV10-3 to TRBJ1-1; 9 bases are shared with TRBD1. The CDR3 loop spans 15 amino acids. CDR1 is ENHRY and CDR2 is SYGVKD in the germline V gene. The V gene end was trimmed by 6 bases and the J gene end by 1 base; junction bases not matched to a gene: 6. The chain's CDR3 is CAIRDRGQRNTEAFF. The CDR3 DNA sequence: TGTGCCATCAGGGACAGGGGCCAAAGGAACACTGAAGCTTTCTTT.

J is TRBJ1-6 and V is TRBV27; TRBD1 matches 8 bases. The V gene end was trimmed by 5 bases and the J gene end by 5 bases; junction bases not matched to a gene: 17. Per germline, CDR1 MNHEY and CDR2 SMNVEV (reference sequence). The CDR3 contains 19 residues. The CDR3 sequence is CASSPQDRGLGRNNSPLHF. CDR3 DNA: TGTGCCAGCAGTCCCCAAGACAGGGGCCTGGGGAGGAATAATTCACCCCTCCACTTT.

The rearrangement uses TRBV5-1 and TRBJ2-2, with 15 bases fitting TRBD2. CDR3 length equals 17 residues. CDR1 is SGHRS and CDR2 is YFSETQ in the germline V gene. The J segment lost 2 bases and the V segment lost 4 bases, leaving 3 bases of the junction unmatched. CDR3 sequence (DNA): TGCGCCAGCAGCGGGACTAGCGGGGGGACCAACACCGGGGAGCTGTTTTTT. This gives the protein CASSGTSGGTNTGELFF.

The V gene is TRBV28, the J gene TRBJ1-3, with D tentatively TRBD1 (6 bases). Germline loops: CDR1 MDHEN, CDR2 SYDVKM. Trimming cost V 11 bases and J 0 bases, with 11 bases left between them. The CDR3 extends over 13 amino acids. This chain's CDR3 is CAVDRTSGNTIYF. The CDR3 region has the DNA TGTGCCGTCGACAGGACCTCTGGAAACACCATATATTTT.

This chain joins TRBV3-1 (or the pseudogene TRBV3-2) and TRBJ2-3; D uncertain. Germline CDR1 is LGHDT and CDR2 is YNNKEL (reference sequence). The CDR3 runs 12 residues. The germline V and J ends were trimmed by 4 bases and 2 bases, with 4 bases remaining between them. This CDR3 is CASSLNTDTQYF. In DNA, the CDR3 is TGTGCCAGCAGCCTCAACACAGATACGCAGTATTTT.

The J gene is TRBJ1-5, the V gene TRBV7-9; D is perhaps TRBD1 (5 bases). Germline values: CDR1 SEHNR, CDR2 FQNEAQ (reference sequence). This CDR3 comprises 15 residues. Trimming shortened V by 0 bases and J by 1 base, and 7 bases separated the two germline ends. The CDR3 region has the DNA TGTGCCAGCAGCTTAGCAGGGGACAGCAATCAGCCCCAGCATTTT. As protein: CASSLAGDSNQPQHF.

V is TRBV5-1 and J is TRBJ2-5, with 8 nucleotides matching TRBD2. Germline V CDR1 and CDR2: SGHRS, YFSETQ. V gave up 1 base and J gave up 4 bases; unmatched junction bases: 9. This CDR3 has 16 residues. CDR3 nucleotide sequence: TGCGCCAGCAGCTTGCAGGCCGGGGGGGCTCTAGAGACCCAGTACTTC. Protein product: CASSLQAGGALETQYF. The variable domain in full, completed from reference TRBV5-1 and TRBJ2-5, reads KAGVTQTPRYLIKTRGQQVTLSCSPISGHRSVSWYQQTPGQGLQFLFEYFSETQRNKGNFPGRFSGRQFSNSRSEMNVSTLELGDSALYLCASSLQAGGALETQYFGPGTRLLVL.

The V call is TRBV3-1 (or the pseudogene TRBV3-2), the J call TRBJ1-1; 8 bases line up with TRBD1. The V segment lost 1 base and the J segment 5 bases; nucleotides outside the gene matches: 3. Germline V gene data show CDR1 as LGHDT and CDR2 as YNNKEL (reference sequence). The CDR3 is 14 residues long. The CDR3 protein is CASSQAGGRTEAFF. The CDR3 region has the DNA TGTGCCAGCAGCCAAGCAGGGGGCCGGACTGAAGCTTTCTTT.

V usage is TRBV4-1 and J usage is TRBJ2-5; 9 bases are shared with TRBD2. This CDR3 region has 15 residues. The trim removed 1 base at V and 5 bases at J, leaving 5 bases unmatched. From germline, CDR1 is MGHRA and CDR2 YSYEKL. The CDR3 sequence: CASSQGSGGRETQYF. The DNA of the CDR3 is TGCGCCAGCAGCCAAGGGAGCGGGGGGAGGGAGACCCAGTACTTC.

This clone was counted a few times. The chain uses TRBV5-1 and TRBJ2-7, with 7 bases lining up with TRBD2. Looked up from germline, CDR1 is SGHRS and CDR2 is YFSETQ. V lost 4 bases, J lost 5 bases, and 6 bases stayed unmatched. The CDR3 length is 13 residues. The CDR3 DNA sequence: TGCGCCAGCAGCCCAAGCGGGACTCACGAGCAGTACTTC. Translation gives CASSPSGTHEQYF.

The V and J genes are TRBV23-1 and TRBJ2-2; 7 bases are a match to TRBD1. TRBV23-1 is an open reading frame, and its role is uncertain. Trimming at V came to 3 bases and at J to 5 bases, leaving 18 bases not matched to a gene. The CDR3 extends over 19 amino acids. The CDR3 sequence is CASSHVKGRGLRRTGELFF. CDR3 nucleotide sequence: TGCGCCAGCAGTCACGTCAAAGGCAGGGGGTTACGGCGGACCGGGGAGCTGTTTTTT.

The V and J genes are TRBV1 and TRBJ2-6. TRBV1 is an annotated pseudogene. This CDR3 region has 17 residues. CDR3 sequence: CTSSQDRWCSGANVLTF. In nucleotides, the CDR3 is TGCACCAGCAGCCAAGATCGATGGTGCTCTGGGGCCAACGTCCTGACTTTC.

V gene TRBV27 combines with J gene TRBJ1-1; D remains unclear. CDR3 length equals 11 residues. In germline, CDR1 is MNHEY, CDR2 SMNVEV (reference sequence). V gave up 7 bases and J gave up 1 base, with 4 bases separating them. The DNA for the CDR3 is TGTGCCAGCATGCGGAACACTGAAGCTTTCTTT. It yields the protein CASMRNTEAFF.

The J gene is TRBJ2-2, the V gene TRBV6-5, with D perhaps given as TRBD1 or TRBD2 (5 bases each). Germline V gene lookup returns CDR1 MNHEY and CDR2 SVGAGI. With 6 bases removed from V and 0 bases from J, the gap between germline ends came to 11 bases. The CDR3 is made up of 15 amino acids. CDR3 DNA sequence: TGTGCCAGCAGAGCCGGGACCGCGAACACCGGGGAGCTGTTTTTT. This translates into CASRAGTANTGELFF.

To note about this clone: Other DNA variants within this sample encode the same CDR3. V gene TRBV10-3 combines with J gene TRBJ2-5; D gene uncertain. The CDR3 loop spans 12 amino acids. Germline-derived CDR1 and CDR2 are ENHRY and SYGVKD. V was cut by 3 bases and J by 4 bases, with 6 bases left in between. The CDR3 coding sequence is TGTGCCATCAGTGATATGGGAGAGACCCAGTACTTC. Translation: CAISDMGETQYF.

This chain links TRBV19 with TRBJ2-7; D perhaps matches TRBD1 (6 bases). Between the trimmed V and J ends, which lost 7 bases and 3 bases, there was a span of 13 bases. CDR1 is LNHDA and CDR2 is SQIVND in the germline V gene (reference sequence). This CDR3 has 13 amino acids. CDR3 residues: CASTWGQGYEQYF. CDR3 nucleotides: TGTGCCAGTACCTGGGGGCAAGGCTACGAGCAGTACTTC.

The chain couples TRBV6-1 to TRBJ1-1, with D maybe TRBD1 (5 bases). V shed 2 bases and J shed 4 bases, with 11 bases lying between them. This CDR3 is 14 amino acids long. Germline V lookup: CDR1 MNHNS, CDR2 SASEGT. CDR3 DNA sequence: TGTGCCAGCAGTGAACCGTTAGGGGCCACTGAAGCTTTCTTT. Its translation: CASSEPLGATEAFF.

This chain connects TRBV19 to TRBJ1-2; no reliable D call. Germline V CDR1 and CDR2: LNHDA, SQIVND (reference sequence). The CDR3 consists of 16 residues. V lost 1 base and J lost 8, with 20 bases in between. As DNA, the CDR3 is TGTGCCAGTAGTATAGTGTTTCGGGCCGCAGAAGACGGCTACACCTTC. It translates to CASSIVFRAAEDGYTF.

The chain joins TRBV6-6 to TRBJ1-1; D is perhaps TRBD1 (5 bases). The CDR3 spans 13 residues. V was clipped by 5 bases and J by 1 base, with 8 bases between them. Germline V gives CDR1 MNHNY, CDR2 SVGAGI (reference sequence). For the CDR3, the DNA is TGTGCCAGCAGTCCTACAGGGAACACTGAAGCTTTCTTT. Amino acid sequence: CASSPTGNTEAFF.

The chain is built from TRBV6-5 and TRBJ1-2; 9 bases agree with TRBD1. V dropped 0 bases and J dropped 3; count of bases not matched to a gene: 5. Per the germline V gene, CDR1 is MNHEY and CDR2 is SVGAGI. The CDR3 sequence is 16 residues long. Here the CDR3 reads CASSYSTQGAYYGYTF. The CDR3, as DNA: TGTGCCAGCAGTTACTCGACACAGGGGGCTTACTATGGCTACACCTTC.

This chain uses TRBV2 with TRBJ2-5; 7 nucleotides align to TRBD1. Germline lookup yields CDR1 SNHLY and CDR2 FYNNEI. This CDR3 comprises 14 residues. J lost 2 bases, V lost 3 bases, and 3 bases had no gene match. Written as DNA, the CDR3 is TGTGCCAGCAGTGATCGCAGGGGGCAAGAGACCCAGTACTTC. Its protein is CASSDRRGQETQYF.

V is TRBV25-1 and J is TRBJ1-2, with D perhaps matching TRBD1 (5 bases). This CDR3 contains 16 residues. CDR1 is MGHDK, CDR2 SYGVNS, per germline. V was shortened by 3 bases and J by 4 bases, with 18 bases between the two germline ends. The CDR3 is CASSDPGGNLLYGYTF. CDR3 bases: TGTGCCAGCAGTGACCCGGGGGGGAACCTCCTCTATGGCTACACCTTC.

The V and J genes are TRBV10-3 and TRBJ2-2; no clear D. There are 14 residues in the CDR3. The V gene lost 6 bases and the J gene lost 5 bases, with 13 bases spanning the gap. Germline loops: CDR1 ENHRY, CDR2 SYGVKD. The CDR3 region has the DNA TGTGCCATCAGGAGGTTCCAGGATACCGGGGAGCTGTTTTTT. It yields the protein CAIRRFQDTGELFF.

A word on this clone: Other DNA sequences in the same sample also yield this CDR3. V usage is TRBV11-3 and J usage is TRBJ1-1, with D perhaps TRBD1 (5 bases). The CDR3 is 14 residues long. V lost 5 bases to trimming and J lost 1 base, with 11 bases between them. The germline CDR1 and CDR2 sequences are SGHNT and YENEEA. CDR3 amino acids: CASSPGRGNTEAFF. CDR3 nucleotides: TGTGCCAGCAGCCCGGGACGGGGGAACACTGAAGCTTTCTTT.